This T cell receptor (beta chain) originates from a study of cytomegalovirus exposure and HLA in healthy donors. PCR amplification relied on 60 Vbeta primers (plus 13 Jbeta primers). Clones were read by immunoSEQ multiplex PCR, and TCRdb kept only the in-frame ones, dropping some. The data contain 150,000 to 200,000 clones, 84% of them singletons. The sequenced sample consisted of PBMCs. The receptor was isolated from a boy between 2 and 15 years old in good health and CMV-seronegative.

The CDR3 spells CASSFEEGANYGYTF. CDR3 nucleotide sequence: TGTGCCAGCAGTTTCGAGGAGGGGGCAAACTATGGCTACACCTTC. The chain couples TRBV7-9 to TRBJ1-2; 7 bases agree with TRBD1. Germline V gene data show CDR1 as SEHNR and CDR2 as FQNEAQ (reference sequence). The CDR3 contains 15 residues. V lost 6 bases to trimming and J lost 2 bases; unmatched junction nucleotides: 9.